Listed here are 21 T cell receptor beta chains from one sample, sequenced in a study of blood T cell repertoires in COVID-19. The assay was immunoSEQ multiplex PCR, and TCRdb's table has in-frame clones only and misses some. Of approximately 74,000 clones in the sample, approximately 88% were seen once. Specimen: peripheral blood. The source is a man in his 70s with acute or convalescent COVID-19.

The chain carries TRBV5-1 and TRBJ2-3; TRBD2 matches at 12 bases. Germline CDR1 is SGHRS and CDR2 is YFSETQ. With V trimmed by 4 bases and J by 5 bases, 11 bases remained unmatched. CDR3 size: 17 residues. The CDR3 DNA is TGCGCCAGCAGCCGAGCGGCTAGCGGGGGGGCCGTAGATACGCAGTATTTT. It codes for CASSRAASGGAVDTQYF.

The chain couples TRBV2 to TRBJ1-1, with D possibly being TRBD1 (5 bases). V was trimmed by 5 bases and J by 4 bases, leaving 14 bases between them. The CDR3 extends over 14 amino acids. Germline V gives CDR1 SNHLY, CDR2 FYNNEI. This CDR3 is CASSQGPRFTEAFF. CDR3 sequence (DNA): TGTGCCAGCAGTCAGGGCCCGCGCTTCACTGAAGCTTTCTTT.

The chain couples TRBV19 to TRBJ1-1; 7 nucleotides align to TRBD1. The trim removed 3 bases at V and 4 bases at J, leaving 8 bases unmatched. Germline V gene lookup returns CDR1 LNHDA and CDR2 SQIVND (reference sequence). CDR3 size: 15 residues. CDR3 in amino acids: CASSIADRPGTEAFF. In nucleotides, the CDR3 is TGTGCCAGTAGTATCGCGGACAGGCCGGGCACTGAAGCTTTCTTT.

V and J are TRBV5-1 and TRBJ1-4, with 10 bases aligning to TRBD1. V trimming: 6 bases; J trimming: 8 bases; junction bases outside the gene matches: 16. This CDR3 comprises 17 residues. Germline CDR1 and CDR2: SGHRS and YFSETQ. The CDR3 DNA is TGCGCCAGCAAGACAGGGGGCAATTTCCCCGACCAAGAAAAACTGTTTTTT. This translates into CASKTGGNFPDQEKLFF.

The J gene is TRBJ1-5, the V gene TRBV7-2; D is possibly TRBD1 (6 bases). The CDR3 sequence is 15 residues long. The V end was cut by 1 base, the J end by 3 bases, with 10 bases between. CDR1 and CDR2 (germline): SGHTA, FQGNSA. The CDR3 is CASSLDGGSNQPQHF. The DNA of the CDR3 is TGTGCCAGCAGCTTAGATGGGGGCTCCAATCAGCCCCAGCATTTT. The full variable domain, in which reference TRBV7-2 and TRBJ1-5 provide the parts outside the CDR3, is GAGVSQSPSNKVTEKGKDVELRCDPISGHTALYWYRQSLGQGLEFLIYFQGNSAPDKSGLPSDRFSAERTGGSVSTLTIQRTQQEDSAVYLCASSLDGGSNQPQHFGDGTRLSIL.

V gene TRBV24-1 combines with J gene TRBJ2-1; 11 bases are shared with TRBD1. V lost 4 bases, J lost 6 bases, and 4 bases stayed unmatched. Germline CDR1 and CDR2: KGHDR and SFDVKD. The CDR3 contains 15 residues. This CDR3 is CATSDRTGGRNEQFF. The CDR3 DNA is TGTGCCACCAGTGACCGGACAGGGGGCCGCAATGAGCAGTTCTTC.

This clone was seen only a few times. The chain recombines TRBV27 with TRBJ1-1, with D uncertain. The V end lost 7 bases, the J end lost 3 bases, and 6 bases lay between the germline ends. Germline V CDR1 and CDR2: MNHEY, SMNVEV (reference sequence). The CDR3 runs to 11 residues. In nucleotides, the CDR3 is TGTGCCAGCACCGGTTACACTGAAGCTTTCTTT. Translated: CASTGYTEAFF.

This chain joins TRBV4-3 and TRBJ2-3; 7 bases map to TRBD2. V lost 1 base to trimming and J lost 14 bases; unmatched junction nucleotides: 18. The CDR3 sequence is 16 residues long. Looked up from germline, CDR1 is LGHNA and CDR2 is YSLEER. DNA of the CDR3: TGCGCCAGCAGCCAAGTCGCGGGACTATTTGTTCTCGGTCCGTATTTT. Translated, it gives CASSQVAGLFVLGPYF.

This clone was seen once. The chain recombines TRBV6-5 with TRBJ1-6, with D maybe TRBD1 (6 bases). Between the trimmed V and J ends, which lost 5 bases and 5 bases, there was a span of 13 bases. The germline V gene encodes CDR1 MNHEY and CDR2 SVGAGI. The CDR3 extends over 15 amino acids. CDR3 protein: CASSPQGLDNSPLHF. The CDR3 bases are TGTGCCAGCAGTCCACAGGGCCTTGATAATTCACCCCTCCACTTT.

The chain couples TRBV4-1 to TRBJ2-4; 8 bases match TRBD1. V shed 0 bases, J shed 6 bases, and the junction held 13 bases outside the gene matches. This CDR3 region has 18 residues. The V gene's germline CDR1 is MGHRA and CDR2 YSYEKL. In nucleotides, the CDR3 is TGCGCCAGCAGCCAAGATGGCACTAGACTCACAGGGGGAAACATTCAGTACTTC. Protein sequence: CASSQDGTRLTGGNIQYF.

The rearrangement links TRBV19 to TRBJ1-6; TRBD1 might be the D (6 bases). Trimming shortened V by 7 bases and J by 8 bases, and 12 bases separated the two germline ends. Germline CDR1 reads LNHDA; CDR2 reads SQIVND (reference sequence). CDR3 size: 13 residues. CDR3 loop: CASTDSEDSPLHF. The CDR3 nucleotides read TGTGCCAGTACGGACAGCGAGGATTCACCCCTCCACTTT.

The chain uses TRBV2 and TRBJ2-1, with D perhaps matching TRBD1 (6 bases). The CDR3 consists of 15 residues. Germline loops: CDR1 SNHLY, CDR2 FYNNEI. Between the trimmed V and J ends, which lost 3 bases and 6 bases, there was a span of 15 bases. CDR3 bases: TGTGCCAGCAGTGACTCCTTGAGCAGGGGCAATGAGCAGTTCTTC. Protein: CASSDSLSRGNEQFF.

The chain carries TRBV28 and TRBJ1-4; no clear D gene. V gave up 10 bases and J gave up 1 base, with 13 bases separating them. The germline CDR1 and CDR2 sequences are MDHEN and SYDVKM. The CDR3 extends over 14 amino acids. The CDR3 spells CATVPPVTNEKLFF. The CDR3 nucleotides read TGTGCCACCGTCCCCCCGGTAACTAATGAAAAACTGTTTTTT.

J is TRBJ1-2 and V is TRBV12-3 or TRBV12-4, with TRBD1 matching 7 bases. This CDR3 has 13 residues. J was trimmed by 4 bases and V by 6 bases; bases with no gene match: 5. CDR3: CASSPTGRYGYTF. CDR3 bases: TGTGCCAGCAGCCCGACAGGGCGCTATGGCTACACCTTC.

The V and J genes are TRBV28 and TRBJ1-6; 7 nucleotides line up with TRBD1. The V gene end was trimmed by 5 bases and the J gene end by 2 bases; junction bases not matched to a gene: 9. The length of the CDR3 is 17 residues. Germline loops: CDR1 MDHEN, CDR2 SYDVKM. CDR3 DNA sequence: TGTGCCAGCAGTATTTGGACGCAGGGGGCCTATAATTCACCCCTCCACTTT. Its protein product is CASSIWTQGAYNSPLHF.

V gene TRBV19 combines with J gene TRBJ1-2; 8 bases are shared with TRBD1. The CDR3 covers 15 residues. V trimming: 6 bases; J trimming: 4 bases; junction bases outside the gene matches: 10. Germline CDR1 LNHDA, CDR2 SQIVND (reference sequence). The CDR3 DNA sequence: TGTGCCAGTAGCACCCCCCCGGACAGGGTCTATGGCTACACCTTC. Its translation: CASSTPPDRVYGYTF.

This clone has more than one count but fewer than ten. The rearrangement joins TRBV28 to TRBJ1-1; D is ambiguous. This CDR3 region has 13 residues. Germline assignment: CDR1 MDHEN and CDR2 SYDVKM. V was cut by 2 bases and J by 8 bases, with 12 bases left in between. Here the CDR3 DNA reads TGTGCCAGCAGTTTAAGGTGGCGGAACGAAGCTTTCTTT. This translates into CASSLRWRNEAFF.

The rearrangement joins TRBV7-2 to TRBJ2-5; 12 nucleotides agree with TRBD2. The CDR3 loop spans 16 amino acids. V lost 3 bases to trimming and J lost 4 bases; unmatched junction nucleotides: 6. Looked up from germline, CDR1 is SGHTA and CDR2 is FQGNSA. The CDR3 loop reads CASSFASGGAGETQYF. For the CDR3, the DNA is TGTGCCAGCAGCTTCGCTAGCGGGGGGGCCGGAGAGACCCAGTACTTC.

The V gene is TRBV28, the J gene TRBJ1-1; tentative D call: TRBD1 (5 bases). This CDR3 has 15 residues. The V gene's germline CDR1 is MDHEN and CDR2 SYDVKM. V lost 3 bases to trimming and J lost 13 bases, with 24 bases between them. The CDR3: CASSFKGPRTPKLFF. The CDR3 nucleotides are TGTGCCAGCAGTTTCAAGGGGCCCAGAACGCCGAAGCTTTTCTTT.

The count of this clone is one. This chain joins TRBV28 and TRBJ2-7; D call uncertain. Germline V gene sequence: CDR1 MDHEN, CDR2 SYDVKM. Trimming removed 2 bases at V and 3 bases at J, with 14 bases between. This CDR3 has 15 amino acids. This CDR3 is CASSLGPPPHYEQYF. CDR3 nucleotide sequence: TGTGCCAGCAGTTTAGGGCCACCGCCGCACTACGAGCAGTACTTC.

V gene TRBV5-1 combines with J gene TRBJ2-7; D might be TRBD2 (6 bases). The CDR3 length is 17 residues. Trimming cost V 4 bases and J 4 bases, with 24 bases left between them. The germline V gene encodes CDR1 SGHRS and CDR2 YFSETQ. The CDR3 protein is CASSPLGLLAETYEQYF. In DNA, the CDR3 is TGCGCCAGCAGCCCCTTGGGACTTCTCGCGGAAACTTACGAGCAGTACTTC.